The 8 T cell receptor beta chains reported below all come from one sample, sequenced in a study of molecular identifiers for immune sequencing clone quantification. Via MiXCR, TCRdb re-called the PCR reads, giving one row per CDR3 protein. The table has over 600,000 distinct CDR3 sequences, about 20% seen once; the top ten hold about 0.9%. The sequenced material came from naive CD8+ T cells from blood, with Jurkat cell RNA spiked in. Subset here: FACS-sorted CD8+CD4-CCR7+CD45RA+ naive T cells. These receptors came from a human donor in good health. Some libraries in this study had Jurkat cell RNA spiked in.

This clonotype occurred many times. The rearrangement joins TRBV7-2 to TRBJ2-7; TRBD2 aligns across 10 bases. Germline lookup yields CDR1 SGHTA and CDR2 FQGNSA. The CDR3 runs to 14 residues. V gave up 6 bases and J gave up 2 bases; unmatched junction bases: 4. In DNA, the CDR3 is TGTGCCAGCAGTGAGACTAGCGGGCCCTACGAGCAGTACTTC. Residues: CASSETSGPYEQYF.

At least ten counts were recorded for this clonotype. The CDR3 here is CSVEVSGMGSPYEQYF. CDR3 bases: TGCAGCGTTGAAGTCTCGGGGATGGGGAGTCCCTACGAGCAGTACTTC. The chain combines TRBV29-1 with TRBJ2-7; tentative D call: TRBD2 (5 bases). The CDR3 length is 16 residues. Germline CDR1 is SQVTM and CDR2 is ANQGSEA. With 1 base removed from V and 2 bases from J, the gap between germline ends came to 18 bases.

Concerning this clonotype itself: Because the CDR3 is missing its conserved closing phenylalanine or tryptophan, this is likely a read error. The gene calls are TRBV19 and TRBJ2-7; D is possibly TRBD1 (6 bases). The germline V gene has CDR1 LNHDA and CDR2 SQIVND (reference sequence). The CDR3 consists of 14 residues. Trimming left V 5 bases short and J 7 bases short, with 18 bases between. DNA of the CDR3: TGTGCCAGTAGTGGCTACGAGGGACACCCGGAGCAGTACCTC. Protein: CASSGYEGHPEQYL.

On this clonotype itself: This may be a read error, as it is one base from a much larger clone. V usage is TRBV6-1 and J usage is TRBJ2-7; 7 positions match TRBD2. J gave up 2 bases and V 10 bases, and 5 bases lay outside the gene matches. CDR1 is MNHNS, CDR2 SASEGT, per germline. The CDR3 covers 12 residues. The CDR3 sequence is CAIERGPYEQYF. The CDR3 coding sequence is TGTGCCATCGAGCGGGGCCCCTACGAGCAGTACTTC.

This clonotype was counted ten times or more. This sequence joins TRBV6-6 and TRBJ2-7; 14 bases are shared with TRBD2. After removal of 5 bases from V and 3 bases from J, the junction contained 3 bases not matched to a gene. The germline V gene encodes CDR1 MNHNY and CDR2 SVGAGI (reference sequence). The CDR3 covers 15 residues. CDR3 coding DNA: TGTGCCAGCAGTCTCGGGACTAGCGGGGGCTACGAGCAGTACTTC. Protein product: CASSLGTSGGYEQYF.

About this clonotype itself: This sequence may be a read error, since a much larger clone differs from it by one base. The rearrangement links TRBV3-1 to TRBJ2-3; tentatively, D is TRBD2 (7 bases). CDR3 length: 18 amino acids. CDR1 and CDR2 from the germline V gene are LGHDT and YNNKEL (reference sequence). V lost 4 bases to trimming and J lost 2 bases, with 22 bases between them. CDR3 sequence: CASSLGGGRGLYTDTQYF. DNA of the CDR3: TGTGCCAGCAGCCTCGGAGGGGGGCGGGGGCTTTACACAGATACGCAGTATTTT.

The table lists this clonotype with many counts. This chain links TRBV6-6 with TRBJ2-2; D not certain. The V end lost 2 bases, the J end lost 0 bases, and 4 bases lay between the germline ends. The CDR3 is 14 amino acids. Germline loops: CDR1 MNHNY, CDR2 SVGAGI (reference sequence). CDR3 region: CASSYNTNTGELFF. In DNA, the CDR3 is TGTGCCAGCAGTTACAACACGAACACCGGGGAGCTGTTTTTT.

This clonotype was seen only a few times. V and J are TRBV6-1 and TRBJ2-7, with unresolved D. The germline CDR1 and CDR2 sequences are MNHNS and SASEGT. The CDR3 is 15 residues long. With 1 base removed from V and 0 bases from J, the gap between germline ends came to 10 bases. The CDR3 loop reads CASSEETESSYEQYF. CDR3 DNA: TGTGCCAGCAGTGAAGAAACAGAGAGCTCCTACGAGCAGTACTTC.